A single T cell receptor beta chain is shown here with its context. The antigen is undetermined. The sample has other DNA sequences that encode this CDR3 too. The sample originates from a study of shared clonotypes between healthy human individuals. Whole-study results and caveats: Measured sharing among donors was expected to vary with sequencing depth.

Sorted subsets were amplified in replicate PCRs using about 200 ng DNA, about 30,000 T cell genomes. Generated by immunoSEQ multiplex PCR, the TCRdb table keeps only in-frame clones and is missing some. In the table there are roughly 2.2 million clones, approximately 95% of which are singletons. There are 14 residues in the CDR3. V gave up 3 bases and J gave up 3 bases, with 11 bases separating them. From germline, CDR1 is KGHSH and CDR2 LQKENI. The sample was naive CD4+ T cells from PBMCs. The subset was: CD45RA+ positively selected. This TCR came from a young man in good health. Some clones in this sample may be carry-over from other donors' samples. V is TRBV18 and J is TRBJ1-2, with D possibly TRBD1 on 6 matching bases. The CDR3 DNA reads TGTGCCAGCTCACCGCTGGGACAAGACTATGGCTACACCTTC. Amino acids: CASSPLGQDYGYTF.